These 21 T cell receptor beta chains share one sample of origin, sequenced in a study of blood T cell repertoires in COVID-19. The table came from immunoSEQ multiplex PCR; TCRdb's copy has only in-frame clones and leaves some out. The sample holds 100,000 to 150,000 clones, around 85% seen once. Sequenced material: peripheral blood. These receptors were obtained from a woman older than 75 with COVID-19, enrolled during active disease.

The rearrangement links TRBV7-2 to TRBJ1-1, with TRBD1 identical over 7 bases. Germline values: CDR1 SGHTA, CDR2 FQGNSA. Losses at the gene ends were 1 base for V and 4 bases for J; bases not matched to a gene: 6. This CDR3 is 15 amino acids long. The CDR3 protein is CASSLGGRGPTEAFF. The CDR3 DNA sequence: TGTGCCAGCAGCTTAGGGGGAAGGGGGCCCACTGAAGCTTTCTTT.

The rearrangement joins TRBV28 to TRBJ2-1; possible D gene TRBD2, 6 bases. Germline CDR1 reads MDHEN; CDR2 reads SYDVKM. Deletions cut 10 bases from V and 1 base from J, with 23 bases between. This CDR3 has 17 residues. In DNA, the CDR3 is TGTGCCACGCTACATATGGTCGGAGGGCCGTCCTACAATGAGCAGTTCTTC. It translates to CATLHMVGGPSYNEQFF.

The rearrangement links TRBV2 to TRBJ1-1; 8 nucleotides align to TRBD1. This CDR3 is 15 amino acids long. Germline trimming cut 6 bases from V and 5 bases from J; bases unmatched to any gene: 11. Germline V gene sequence: CDR1 SNHLY, CDR2 FYNNEI. CDR3 amino acids: CASRGGQGRGTEAFF. The CDR3 coding sequence is TGTGCCAGCAGGGGAGGACAGGGACGCGGTACTGAAGCTTTCTTT.

This clone occurred a few times. The CDR3 coding sequence is TGTGCCAGTAGTATTTCAGGGGGTAATTCACCCCTCCACTTT. It yields the protein CASSISGGNSPLHF. The rearrangement uses TRBV19 and TRBJ1-6; 7 nucleotides line up with TRBD1. V lost 3 bases and J lost 6; bases outside the gene matches: 2. The CDR3 loop spans 14 amino acids. Germline values: CDR1 LNHDA, CDR2 SQIVND (reference sequence).

CDR3 amino acids: CASSLELRGHGETQYF. The CDR3 coding sequence is TGCGCCAGCAGCTTGGAGCTCAGGGGGCATGGGGAGACCCAGTACTTC. V gene TRBV5-1 combines with J gene TRBJ2-5; 8 bases agree with TRBD1. Germline CDR1 reads SGHRS; CDR2 reads YFSETQ. After removal of 0 bases from V and 5 bases from J, the junction contained 9 bases not matched to a gene. The CDR3 contains 16 residues.

V and J are TRBV19 and TRBJ1-5; 9 positions match TRBD1. CDR1 is LNHDA, CDR2 SQIVND, per germline (reference sequence). J gave up 6 bases and V 3 bases, and 6 bases lay outside the gene matches. The CDR3 has 15 amino acids. This CDR3 is CASSISRDRVQPQHF. The DNA for the CDR3 is TGTGCCAGTAGTATTTCTCGGGACAGGGTTCAGCCCCAGCATTTT.

The rearrangement links TRBV3-1 (or the pseudogene TRBV3-2) to TRBJ1-2; a weak D match, TRBD1 (5 bases). Trimming removed 4 bases from V and 1 base from J, with 13 bases in between. The length of the CDR3 is 15 residues. Germline V gene data show CDR1 as LGHDT and CDR2 as YNNKEL (reference sequence). The CDR3 is CASSPQAMLNYGYTF. The DNA for the CDR3 is TGTGCCAGCAGCCCACAGGCTATGCTTAACTATGGCTACACCTTC.

CDR3 region: CATGEGASGPRETQYF. The DNA for the CDR3 is TGTGCCACGGGCGAAGGGGCTAGCGGGCCCAGAGAGACCCAGTACTTC. The rearrangement joins TRBV7-9 to TRBJ2-5; 8 bases line up with TRBD2. The CDR3 is made up of 16 amino acids. The trim removed 10 bases at V and 4 bases at J, leaving 17 bases unmatched. Germline V gene sequence: CDR1 SEHNR, CDR2 FQNEAQ (reference sequence).

The chain links TRBV7-8 to TRBJ1-1, with 8 nucleotides matching TRBD1. The CDR3 spans 14 residues. Losses at the gene ends were 7 bases for V and 5 bases for J; bases not matched to a gene: 9. Germline CDR1 is SGHVS and CDR2 is FQNEAQ. The CDR3 nucleotides read TGTGCCAGCACCGCAAACAGGGGGGGGACTGAAGCTTTCTTT. Translated, it gives CASTANRGGTEAFF.

The chain carries TRBV5-1 and TRBJ2-5; 7 bases are shared with TRBD1. The CDR3 loop spans 15 amino acids. V shed 1 base, J shed 6 bases, and the junction held 9 bases outside the gene matches. CDR1 and CDR2 from the germline V gene are SGHRS and YFSETQ. CDR3 region: CASSLSGPTGKTQYF. CDR3 bases: TGCGCCAGCAGCTTGTCCGGACCGACAGGGAAGACCCAGTACTTC.

The chain links TRBV28 to TRBJ1-5; 7 bases map to TRBD1. Looked up from germline, CDR1 is MDHEN and CDR2 is SYDVKM. CDR3 length: 14 amino acids. V was clipped by 7 bases and J by 7 bases; unmatched bases: 10. The CDR3 region is CASTRGQARQPQHF. The CDR3 bases are TGTGCCAGCACCAGAGGACAGGCTCGGCAGCCCCAGCATTTT.

The gene calls are TRBV6-5 and TRBJ2-3; D may be TRBD2 (6 bases). CDR1 is MNHEY, CDR2 SVGAGI, per germline. V lost 10 bases and J 1 base, leaving 15 bases between the germline ends. This CDR3 spans 14 amino acids. The CDR3 here is CATTRLSGTDTQYF. CDR3 DNA sequence: TGTGCCACGACTAGGCTCTCGGGCACAGATACGCAGTATTTT.

This clone was recorded many times. The J gene is TRBJ1-1, the V gene TRBV19; the match to TRBD1 covers 9 bases. CDR1 LNHDA and CDR2 SQIVND come from the germline V gene (reference sequence). V gave up 7 bases and J gave up 4 bases; unmatched junction bases: 4. The CDR3 is 13 residues long. The CDR3 coding sequence is TGTGCCAGTAAGAGGACAGGGGCCACTGAAGCTTTCTTT. Translated, it gives CASKRTGATEAFF.

The chain uses TRBV3-1 (or the pseudogene TRBV3-2) and TRBJ1-4; D remains ambiguous. V was clipped by 2 bases and J by 8 bases, with 15 bases between them. This CDR3 has 15 amino acids. Germline V gene data show CDR1 as LGHDT and CDR2 as YNNKEL (reference sequence). The CDR3 DNA follows: TGTGCCAGCAGCCAAACTGTGGGGAGCGGCGAAAAACTGTTTTTT. Its protein is CASSQTVGSGEKLFF.

The CDR3 nucleotides read TGCGCCAGCAGCCAAGTGAATTTGTTAGCGGTTGGTGAGCAGTTCTTC. Translated: CASSQVNLLAVGEQFF. The chain has TRBV4-1 and TRBJ2-1; perhaps TRBD2 as D (6 bases). V was pared by 1 base and J by 9 bases, with 19 bases between. The CDR3 is 16 amino acids. Germline loops: CDR1 MGHRA, CDR2 YSYEKL.

V and J are TRBV5-5 and TRBJ2-5, with 10 bases identical to TRBD2. CDR3 size: 17 residues. The J segment lost 3 bases and the V segment lost 0 bases, leaving 8 bases of the junction unmatched. Germline assignment: CDR1 SGHKS and CDR2 YYEKEE (reference sequence). This chain's CDR3 is CASSLGMRTSGEETQYF. The DNA for the CDR3 is TGTGCCAGCAGCTTGGGAATGAGGACTAGCGGTGAAGAGACCCAGTACTTC.

The chain employs TRBV6-6 and TRBJ2-5; the D is unclear. The CDR3 has 15 residues. The V end was cut by 2 bases, the J end by 2 bases, with 12 bases between. Germline CDR1 reads MNHNY; CDR2 reads SVGAGI (reference sequence). CDR3 sequence: CASSYNQEDQETQYF. CDR3 bases: TGTGCCAGCAGTTACAACCAGGAAGATCAAGAGACCCAGTACTTC.

V usage is TRBV4-3 and J usage is TRBJ2-2; the match to TRBD1 covers 9 bases. V trimming: 8 bases; J trimming: 4 bases; junction bases outside the gene matches: 5. The CDR3 loop spans 14 amino acids. The germline V gene has CDR1 LGHNA and CDR2 YSLEER. The CDR3 sequence: CASRDRVSTGELFF. In DNA form, the CDR3 reads TGCGCCAGCCGGGACAGGGTCTCCACCGGGGAGCTGTTTTTT.

This clone came up once. In nucleotides, the CDR3 is TGCAGTGCTAGTAGCGTATTTAGCGGGAGCTCCTACAATGAGCAGTTCTTC. Protein: CSASSVFSGSSYNEQFF. V and J are TRBV20-1 and TRBJ2-1, with TRBD2 matching 9 bases. Germline-derived CDR1 and CDR2 are DFQATT and SNEGSKA (reference sequence). The CDR3 length is 17 residues. V gave up 3 bases and J gave up 0 bases; unmatched junction bases: 9.

This chain uses TRBV6-5 with TRBJ1-2; 10 nucleotides line up with TRBD1. Losses at the gene ends were 7 bases for V and 10 bases for J; bases not matched to a gene: 12. This CDR3 comprises 14 residues. Looked up from germline, CDR1 is MNHEY and CDR2 is SVGAGI. The CDR3 coding sequence is TGTGCCAGCACCTCCGTTCCGGGACAGGGGCCCTACACCTTC. It codes for CASTSVPGQGPYTF.

The chain uses TRBV19 and TRBJ2-1, with TRBD2 matching over 12 bases. The CDR3 sequence is 19 residues long. In germline, CDR1 is LNHDA, CDR2 SQIVND (reference sequence). Trimming took 1 base from V and 6 from J; bases not matched to a gene: 13. The CDR3 region has the DNA TGTGCCAGTAGTATAGCACCTAGCGGGAGGGCCGATCAAGGCAATGAGCAGTTCTTC. Translating it yields CASSIAPSGRADQGNEQFF.